Given below is one T cell receptor (beta chain) in context. TCRdb's copy holds only in-frame clones and misses some; the assay was immunoSEQ multiplex PCR. This sample carries fewer than 90,000 clones, 86% of them seen once, and the ten largest clones take 3.5% to 5%. The data were obtained in a study of blood T cell repertoires in COVID-19. The clonotype comes from a man aged 65 to 85 with active COVID-19. Input material: peripheral blood.

CDR3 sequence: CASSPGDSHQYF. The DNA of the CDR3 is TGTGCCAGCAGTCCCGGGGACAGCCATCAGTATTTT. The chain is built from TRBV7-3 and TRBJ2-3; 7 bases line up with TRBD1. Germline CDR1 reads SGHTA; CDR2 reads FQGTGA. The junction had 9 bases not matched to a gene; V was cut back by 6 bases and J by 12 bases. This CDR3 has 12 residues.